The entry that follows covers one T cell receptor (beta chain) sequence. Its antigen is not identified. The record originates from a study of CD8+CD57+ T cells in acquired aplastic anemia. Study outcomes and limitations: The authors found lower diversity in patient CD8+CD57+ cells than in total CD4+ and CD8+ pools.

An expansion of CD8+CD57+ cells by flow cytometry had been shown in patients chosen for sequencing. Severe acquired aplastic anemia was diagnosed in all patients. The CDR3 loop spans 12 amino acids. V shed 3 bases and J shed 8 bases, with 8 bases lying between them. Germline CDR1 is LNHNV and CDR2 is YYDKDF (reference sequence). Genomic DNA constituted the template upon which TCR beta VDJ and CDR3 profiling was performed. TCRdb processed the reads anew with MiXCR; each CDR3 protein has one entry. Counted here are around 17,000 distinct CDR3 sequences, approximately 40% occurring once; the ten biggest clones make up roughly 85%.

Sequencing input: CD8+CD57+ T cells sorted from PBMCs. Subset noted: bead-enriched CD8+CD57+ effector memory T cells from SAA patients. The chain couples TRBV15 to TRBJ2-1; no reliable D call. This TCR was recovered from a human donor with aplastic anemia. The CDR3 region is CATSSLGDEQFF. The CDR3, as DNA: TGTGCCACCAGCAGCTTGGGCGATGAGCAGTTCTTC.